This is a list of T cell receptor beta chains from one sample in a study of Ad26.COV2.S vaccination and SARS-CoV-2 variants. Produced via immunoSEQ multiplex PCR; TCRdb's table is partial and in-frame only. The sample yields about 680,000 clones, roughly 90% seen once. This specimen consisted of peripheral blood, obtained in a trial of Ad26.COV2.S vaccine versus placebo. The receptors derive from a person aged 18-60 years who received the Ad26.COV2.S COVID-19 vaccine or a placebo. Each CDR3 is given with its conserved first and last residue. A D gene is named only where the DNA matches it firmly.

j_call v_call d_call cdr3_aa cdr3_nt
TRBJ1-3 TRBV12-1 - CASSHDAGSGNTIYF TGTGCCAGCAGCCATGACGCGGGGTCTGGAAACACCATATATTTT
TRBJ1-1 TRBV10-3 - CAISRGTGNTEAFF TGTGCCATCAGCAGGGGAACGGGGAACACTGAAGCTTTCTTT
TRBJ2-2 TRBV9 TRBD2 CASGAGGPGELFF TGTGCCAGCGGAGCGGGGGGTCCCGGGGAGCTGTTTTTT
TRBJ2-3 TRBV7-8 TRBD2 CASSQKLAGARDTQYF TGTGCCAGCAGCCAGAAACTAGCGGGAGCTCGGGATACGCAGTATTTT
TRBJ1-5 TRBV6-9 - CALGMGVWQPQHF TGTGCCCTAGGGATGGGGGTATGGCAGCCCCAGCATTTT
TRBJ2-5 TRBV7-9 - CASSLGTQYQETQYF TGTGCCAGCAGCCTCGGGACTCAGTACCAAGAGACCCAGTACTTC
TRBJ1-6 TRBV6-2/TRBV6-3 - CASRPTGAYNSPLHF TGTGCCAGCAGGCCTACAGGCGCCTATAATTCACCCCTCCACTTT
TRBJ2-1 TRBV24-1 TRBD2 CATSGTSGGNEQFF TGTGCCACCAGCGGGACTAGCGGTGGGAATGAGCAGTTCTTC
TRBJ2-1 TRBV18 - CASSPRDSSYNEQFF TGTGCCAGCTCACCGCGGGACAGCTCCTACAATGAGCAGTTCTTC
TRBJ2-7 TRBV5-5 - CASSLAYEQYF TGTGCCAGCAGCTTGGCCTACGAGCAGTACTTC
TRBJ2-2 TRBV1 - CTSSQDLLRTSGGRTSGGELFF TGCACCAGCAGCCAAGACCTCTTGCGGACTAGCGGGGGGCGGACCTCGGGCGGGGAGCTGTTTTTT
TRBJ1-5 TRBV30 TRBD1 CAWSVSGTGAHQPQHF TGTGCCTGGAGTGTTTCGGGGACAGGGGCTCATCAGCCCCAGCATTTT
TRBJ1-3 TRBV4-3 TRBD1 CASSQDPTGPLNTIYF TGCGCCAGCAGCCAAGACCCGACAGGGCCCCTAAACACCATATATTTT